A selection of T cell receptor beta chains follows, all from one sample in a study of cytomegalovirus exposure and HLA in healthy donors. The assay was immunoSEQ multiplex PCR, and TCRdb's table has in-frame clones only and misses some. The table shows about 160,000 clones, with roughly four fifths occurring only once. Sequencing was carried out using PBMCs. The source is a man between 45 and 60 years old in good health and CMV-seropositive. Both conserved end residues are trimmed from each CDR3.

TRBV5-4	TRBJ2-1	ASSGQTGDNEQF
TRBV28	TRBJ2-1	ASTLSREGRNEQF
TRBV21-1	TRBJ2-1	ASSKGRLGSGGALDEQF
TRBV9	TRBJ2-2	ASSVERLDSNTGELF
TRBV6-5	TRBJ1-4	ASSYRQGNEKLF
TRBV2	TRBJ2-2	ASSIRDTGELF
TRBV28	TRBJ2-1	ASSSWGEGRTRDNEQF
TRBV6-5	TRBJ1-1	ASSYYMNTEAF
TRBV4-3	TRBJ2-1	ASSHGTSRNNEQF
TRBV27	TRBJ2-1	ASRLAGGPDEQF
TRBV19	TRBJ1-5	ASTGQGYSNQPQH
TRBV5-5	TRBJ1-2	ASSQDTANYGYT
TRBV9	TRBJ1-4	ASSVEGTGNEKLF
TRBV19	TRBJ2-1	ASSIRGGDTGGEQF
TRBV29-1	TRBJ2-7	SPQVGDATYEQY
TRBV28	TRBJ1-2	ASSLGRNYGYT
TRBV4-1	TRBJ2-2	ASSRNPPGGLNTGELF
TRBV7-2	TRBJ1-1	ASSQGGNTEAF
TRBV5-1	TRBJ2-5	ASSSSGVFQETQY
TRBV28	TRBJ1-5	ASSTGRSNQPQH
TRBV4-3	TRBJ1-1	ASSQDPGNTEAF
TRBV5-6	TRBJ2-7	ASSLADFYEQY
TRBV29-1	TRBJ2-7	SVEGHGPPYEQY
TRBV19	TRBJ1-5	ASSIPGNLRNQPQH
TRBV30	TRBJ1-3	AWRAQGASGNTIY
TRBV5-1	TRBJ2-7	ASSPQTGGGVEQQY
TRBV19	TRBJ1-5	ASSMAGGAQPQH
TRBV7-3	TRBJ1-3	ASSPGQPGNTIY
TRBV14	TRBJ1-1	ASSQVRNTEAF
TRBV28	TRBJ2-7	ASRWSGQATYEQY
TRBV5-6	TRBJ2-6	ASSLSRNSPSGANVLT
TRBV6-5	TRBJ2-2	ASSSLLAGVLGELF
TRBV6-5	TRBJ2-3	ASSYSGQATDTQY
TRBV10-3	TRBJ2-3	AISARGVHTDTQY
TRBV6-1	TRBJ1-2	ASADRLYGYT
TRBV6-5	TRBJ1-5	ASSSQGDQPQH
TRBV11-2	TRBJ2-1	ASSVGGSGERSYNEQF
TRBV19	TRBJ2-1	ASSPRLDVGNEQF
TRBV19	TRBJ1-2	ASSMGQGGIGGYT
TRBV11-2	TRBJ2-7	ASSLGGRILYEQY
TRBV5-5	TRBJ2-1	ASSWYSHNEQF
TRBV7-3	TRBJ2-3	ASSVSGTFTDTQY
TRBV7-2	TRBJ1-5	ASSTRTGGSASQPQH
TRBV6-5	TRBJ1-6	ASSPLGSALH
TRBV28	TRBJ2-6	ASSLWSGAGANVLT
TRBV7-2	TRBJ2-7	ASSLDGTGGLYEQY
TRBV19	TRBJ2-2	ASSIGLRQDYTGELF
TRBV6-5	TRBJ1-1	ASSYSGNLNTEAF
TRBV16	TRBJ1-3	ASSRKEPTGRNTIY
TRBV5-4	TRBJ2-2	ASSGSSRTNTGELF
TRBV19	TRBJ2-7	ASSMDPDSLRYEQY
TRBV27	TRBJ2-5	ASSSLIHGRAVQETQY
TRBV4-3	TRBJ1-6	ASSHPGPGLNSPLH
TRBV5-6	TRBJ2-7	ASTSGTGAYEQY
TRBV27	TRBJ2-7	ASSYGDRAPYEQY